The TCR beta chain described here comes from a study of T cells in localized non-small cell lung cancer. Regarding the study as a whole: Highest T cell clonality was seen in uninvolved adjacent lung, surpassing that measured in tumor.

A word on this clone: Its antigen remains unidentified.

The table came from immunoSEQ multiplex PCR; TCRdb's copy has only in-frame clones and leaves some out. The sample lists approximately 47,000 clones; about 88% were seen once. V was clipped by 5 bases and J by 5 bases; unmatched bases: 8. This CDR3 has 16 residues. From germline, CDR1 is SGDLS and CDR2 YYNGEE. The rearrangement links TRBV9 to TRBJ2-1; 12 bases agree with TRBD2. The sequencing here drew on PBMCs, taken before any cancer treatment. The clonotype comes from a man aged 35 to 69 with stage II lung adenocarcinoma. The chain's CDR3 is CASRDVLAGGNNEQFF. CDR3 bases: TGTGCCAGCAGAGACGTTCTAGCGGGGGGGAACAATGAGCAGTTCTTC.